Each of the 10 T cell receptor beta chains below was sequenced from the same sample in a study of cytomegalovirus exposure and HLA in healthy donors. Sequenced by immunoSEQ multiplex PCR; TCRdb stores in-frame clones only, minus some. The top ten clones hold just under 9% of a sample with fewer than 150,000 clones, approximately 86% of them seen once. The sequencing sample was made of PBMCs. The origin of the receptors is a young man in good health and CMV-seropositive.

CDR3 nucleotide sequence: TGTGCCAGCAGTTACAACGGGTTACTGGACATTCAGTACTTC. It translates to CASSYNGLLDIQYF. The chain links TRBV6-6 to TRBJ2-4; D ambiguous. This CDR3 contains 14 residues. Germline V lookup: CDR1 MNHNY, CDR2 SVGAGI (reference sequence). The germline V and J ends were trimmed by 2 bases and 8 bases, with 13 bases remaining between them.

CDR3 in DNA: TGTGCCAGTAGTAGCTCAGGGTACTCCTACGAGCAGTACTTC. It codes for CASSSSGYSYEQYF. The chain joins TRBV19 to TRBJ2-7; maybe TRBD1 (5 bases). CDR3 size: 14 residues. CDR1 and CDR2 from the germline V gene are LNHDA and SQIVND (reference sequence). Trimming took 4 bases from V and 0 from J, leaving 10 bases between them.

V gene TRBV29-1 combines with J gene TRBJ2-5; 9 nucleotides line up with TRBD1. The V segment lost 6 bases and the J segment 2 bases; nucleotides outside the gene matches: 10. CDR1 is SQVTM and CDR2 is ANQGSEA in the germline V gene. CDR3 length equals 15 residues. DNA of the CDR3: TGCAGCGTGGACAGGGGAGCCTCCACACAAGAGACCCAGTACTTC. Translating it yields CSVDRGASTQETQYF.

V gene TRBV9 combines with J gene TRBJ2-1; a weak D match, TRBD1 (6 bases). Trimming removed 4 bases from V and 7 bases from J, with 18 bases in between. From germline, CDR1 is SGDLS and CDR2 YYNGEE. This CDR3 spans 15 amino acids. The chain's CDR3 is CASSPGSRGKNEQFF. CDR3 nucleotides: TGTGCCAGCAGCCCCGGGTCGAGGGGGAAAAATGAGCAGTTCTTC.

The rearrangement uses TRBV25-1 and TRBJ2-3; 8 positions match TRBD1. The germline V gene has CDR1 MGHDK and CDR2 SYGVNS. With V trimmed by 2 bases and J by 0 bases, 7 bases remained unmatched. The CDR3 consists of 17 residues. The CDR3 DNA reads TGTGCCAGCAGTGAACAGGGGGCCGGGCGTAGCACAGATACGCAGTATTTT. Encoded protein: CASSEQGAGRSTDTQYF.

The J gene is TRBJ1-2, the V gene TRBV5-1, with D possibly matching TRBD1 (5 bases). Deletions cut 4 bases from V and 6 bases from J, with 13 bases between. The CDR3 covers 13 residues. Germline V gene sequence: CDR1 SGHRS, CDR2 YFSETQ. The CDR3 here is CASSLSGGNGYTF. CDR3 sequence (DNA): TGCGCCAGCAGCCTTAGTGGGGGGAATGGCTACACCTTC.

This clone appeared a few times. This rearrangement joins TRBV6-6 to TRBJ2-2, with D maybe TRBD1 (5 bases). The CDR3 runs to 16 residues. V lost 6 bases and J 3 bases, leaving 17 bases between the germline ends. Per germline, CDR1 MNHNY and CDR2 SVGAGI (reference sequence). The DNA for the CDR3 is TGTGCCAGCAGCTCATGGGATGACAGAGACACCGGGGAGCTGTTTTTT. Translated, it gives CASSSWDDRDTGELFF.

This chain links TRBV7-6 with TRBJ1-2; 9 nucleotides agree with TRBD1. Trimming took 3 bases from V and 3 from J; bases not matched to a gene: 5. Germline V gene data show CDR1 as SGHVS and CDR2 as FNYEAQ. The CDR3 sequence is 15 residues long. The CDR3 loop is CASSLGTGLDYGYTF. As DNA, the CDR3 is TGTGCCAGCAGCTTGGGGACAGGGCTTGACTATGGCTACACCTTC.

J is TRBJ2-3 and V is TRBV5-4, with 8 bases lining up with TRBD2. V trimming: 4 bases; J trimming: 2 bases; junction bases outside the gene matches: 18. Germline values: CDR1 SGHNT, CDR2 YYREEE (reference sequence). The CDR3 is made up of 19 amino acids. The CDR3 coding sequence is TGTGCCAGCAGCCGGACCAGCGGGAGAGGGGGGTGGGTCACAGATACGCAGTATTTT. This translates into CASSRTSGRGGWVTDTQYF.

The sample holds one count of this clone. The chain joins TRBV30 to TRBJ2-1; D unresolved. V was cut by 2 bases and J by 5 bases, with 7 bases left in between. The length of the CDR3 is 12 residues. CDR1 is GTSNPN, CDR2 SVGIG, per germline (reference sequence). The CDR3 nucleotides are TGTGCCTGGAGTTGGAGCGACAATGAGCAGTTCTTC. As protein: CAWSWSDNEQFF.